This T cell receptor beta chain was documented in a study of T-cell reconstitution after alpha-beta-depleted transplantation in children. Study-wide findings and caveats: Some patients' high day-60 TCRbeta diversity was attributed to recipient cells surviving conditioning. Several hundred expanded graft clones reportedly gave rise to the alpha-beta T cells present about two months after transplant. It was newly produced T cells that mostly accounted for T-cell counts and diversity one year after transplant.

For TCRbeta, the library was prepared with unique molecular identifiers. TCRdb reprocessed the PCR reads with MiXCR, giving one entry per CDR3 protein. The sample records about 130,000 distinct CDR3 sequences, roughly 9% being singletons. To note about this clonotype: Its antigen is still unknown.

V shed 0 bases and J shed 5 bases, with 8 bases lying between them. The CDR3 has 13 amino acids. Specimen: PBMCs, mostly from graft donor cells, collected 180 days after TCRalphabeta/CD19-depleted stem cell transplant. The source of this sequence is a girl less than two years old who had a stem cell transplant for combined immunodeficiency, so the T cells may come from the graft donor. The V call is TRBV12-3 or TRBV12-4, the J call TRBJ2-7; D uncertain. This CDR3 is CASSLAAFNEQYF. As DNA, the CDR3 is TGTGCCAGCAGTTTAGCGGCGTTTAACGAGCAGTACTTC.